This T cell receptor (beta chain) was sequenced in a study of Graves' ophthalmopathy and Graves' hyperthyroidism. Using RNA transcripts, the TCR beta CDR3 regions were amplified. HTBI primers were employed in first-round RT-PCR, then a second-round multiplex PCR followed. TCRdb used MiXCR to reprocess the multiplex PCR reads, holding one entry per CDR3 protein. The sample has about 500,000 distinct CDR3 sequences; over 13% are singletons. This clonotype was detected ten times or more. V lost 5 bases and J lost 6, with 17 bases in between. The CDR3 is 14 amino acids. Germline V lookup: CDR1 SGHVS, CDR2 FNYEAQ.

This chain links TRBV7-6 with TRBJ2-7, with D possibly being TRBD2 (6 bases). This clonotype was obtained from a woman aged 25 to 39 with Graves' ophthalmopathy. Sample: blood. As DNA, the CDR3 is TGTGCCAGCAGCCACACGGGAGTTTTCGGCGAGCAGTACTTC. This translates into CASSHTGVFGEQYF.